This paragraph reports one T cell receptor (beta chain). No antigen is known for it. Naive CD8 cells were CD45RO-negative, positively selected for CCR7, excluding terminally differentiated effector memory CD45RA+ cells. This sample stems from a study of shared clonotypes between healthy human individuals. Study-wide findings and caveats: When compared with the clonotypes that were shared by all four sorted-subset donors, the non-shared clonotypes turned out to have lower generation probabilities. The sole specimen, blood, was sampled, and tissue repertoires likely differ. Naive CD4 clonotypes were shared across several donors at 4.5% to 6.5%.

Germline assignment: CDR1 MNHEY and CDR2 SMNVEV (reference sequence). V shed 6 bases and J shed 0 bases, with 12 bases lying between them. CDR3 length: 14 residues. Sorted-subset replicate PCR reactions were performed with 150 to 200 ng DNA, corresponding to 30,000 or so T cell genomes. Sequencing used immunoSEQ multiplex PCR; TCRdb keeps in-frame clones, though not all of them. Of approximately 1.9 million clones in the sample, roughly 95% were seen once. The chain joins TRBV27 to TRBJ2-7; a weak D match, TRBD2 (5 bases). The TCR comes from a man younger than 35 in good health. Some clones in this sample may be carry-over from other donors' samples. Material for sequencing was naive CD8+ T cells from PBMCs. CDR3 protein: CASRRLGSSYEQYF. As DNA, the CDR3 is TGTGCCAGCAGACGGTTAGGGAGCTCCTACGAGCAGTACTTC.